This TCR beta chain was found in a study of T cell repertoires in cytomegalovirus infection. Study details: Public TCR beta signatures marked donors with CMV infection and the matching HLA. Study outcomes and limitations: Within the response measured ex vivo, HLA-C-restricted CMV-specific TCR beta clonotypes were dominant. Based on cumulative public TCR beta family frequency, carriers of CMV plus the relevant HLA were identified.

One entry per CDR3 protein, called by TCRdb with MiXCR from the reads. The table shows tens of thousands of distinct CDR3 sequences, with about a fifth occurring only once. The germline V gene has CDR1 SGHVS and CDR2 FQNEAQ. This CDR3 contains 17 residues. J lost 1 base, V lost 0 bases, and 7 bases had no gene match. This clonotype was detected only a few times. What it binds is unknown. The sample in question was CD8+ T cells from cultured PBMCs, obtained from culture after CMV antigen stimulation. The TCR was taken from a human donor in good health (CMV status not recorded). Some clones in this sample may be carry-over from other donors' samples. This chain links TRBV7-8 with TRBJ2-5; 8 bases agree with TRBD1. The CDR3 loop reads CASSLAPRTGPQETQYF. The CDR3 DNA is TGTGCCAGCAGCTTAGCCCCCAGGACAGGGCCCCAAGAGACCCAGTACTTC. Looking up the rest from reference TRBV7-8 and TRBJ2-5 gives the full variable domain: GAGVSQSPRYKVAKRGQDVALRCDPISGHVSLFWYQQALGQGPEFLTYFQNEAQLDKSGLPSDRFFAERPEGSVSTLKIQRTQQEDSAVYLCASSLAPRTGPQETQYFGPGTRLLVL.